This T cell receptor (beta chain) derives from a study of control samples from healthy donors and cancer patients. Clones were sequenced by immunoSEQ multiplex PCR, and TCRdb holds only the in-frame ones, with some missing. The data contain 150,000 to 200,000 clones, about 91% of them singletons. This CDR3 has 16 residues. In germline, CDR1 is MDHEN, CDR2 SYDVKM. The junction had 8 bases not matched to a gene; V was cut back by 4 bases and J by 3 bases. Sequencing used blood. This chain uses TRBV28 with TRBJ2-3, with TRBD1 matching over 9 bases. The TCR sequence derives from a young man in good health. CDR3 residues: CASSYRGLGATDTQYF. CDR3 in DNA: TGTGCCAGCAGTTACAGGGGGCTGGGCGCTACAGATACGCAGTATTTT.